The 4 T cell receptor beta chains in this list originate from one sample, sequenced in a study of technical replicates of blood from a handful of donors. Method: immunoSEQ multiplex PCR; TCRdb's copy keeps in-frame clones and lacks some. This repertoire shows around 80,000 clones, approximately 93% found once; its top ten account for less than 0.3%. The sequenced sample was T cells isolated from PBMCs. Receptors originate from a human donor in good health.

The CDR3 reads CASSLALAIDEQFF. The CDR3 nucleotides are TGTGCCAGCAGTTTAGCCTTAGCGATCGATGAGCAGTTCTTC. This chain uses TRBV27 with TRBJ2-1; TRBD2 might be the D (5 bases). Germline lookup yields CDR1 MNHEY and CDR2 SMNVEV (reference sequence). Trimming left V 2 bases short and J 8 bases short, with 13 bases between. This CDR3 has 14 amino acids.

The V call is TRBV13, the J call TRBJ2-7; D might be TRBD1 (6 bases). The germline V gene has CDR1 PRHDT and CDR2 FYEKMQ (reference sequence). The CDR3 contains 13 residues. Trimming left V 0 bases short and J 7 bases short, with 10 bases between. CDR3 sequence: CASSLGPTGEQYF. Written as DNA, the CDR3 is TGTGCCAGCAGCTTAGGCCCTACAGGGGAGCAGTACTTC.

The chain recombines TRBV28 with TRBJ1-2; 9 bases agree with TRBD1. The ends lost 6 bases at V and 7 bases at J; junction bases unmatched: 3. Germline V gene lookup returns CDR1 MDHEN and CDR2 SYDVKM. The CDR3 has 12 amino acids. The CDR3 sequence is CASSVTGGGYTF. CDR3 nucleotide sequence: TGTGCCAGCAGCGTGACAGGGGGTGGCTACACCTTC.

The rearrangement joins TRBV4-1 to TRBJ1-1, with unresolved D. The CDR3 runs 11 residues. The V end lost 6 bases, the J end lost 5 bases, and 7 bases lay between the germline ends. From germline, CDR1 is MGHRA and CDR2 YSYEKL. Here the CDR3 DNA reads TGCGCCAGCAGGGAGGGAACTGAAGCTTTCTTT. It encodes CASREGTEAFF.